A single sample gave rise to the 15 T cell receptor beta chains below, sequenced in a study of blood T cell repertoires in COVID-19. TCRdb's copy holds only in-frame clones and misses some; the assay was immunoSEQ multiplex PCR. The sample lists 300,000 to 400,000 clones; 85% to 90% were seen once. The sequencing sample was made of peripheral blood. The receptors originated from a human donor in a cohort sampled during active COVID-19.

The rearrangement joins TRBV9 to TRBJ2-3; D gene unclear. The CDR3 is 13 residues long. The germline V gene encodes CDR1 SGDLS and CDR2 YYNGEE. Trimming took 2 bases from V and 6 from J, leaving 10 bases between them. In nucleotides, the CDR3 is TGTGCCAGCAGCGTTGGGCTTGGGGATACGCAGTATTTT. Translation: CASSVGLGDTQYF.

This clone occurred a few times. The V gene is TRBV7-9, the J gene TRBJ1-6; D is perhaps TRBD1 (6 bases). Trimming left V 5 bases short and J 0 bases short, with 14 bases between. From germline, CDR1 is SEHNR and CDR2 FQNEAQ (reference sequence). The CDR3 consists of 17 residues. CDR3 region: CASSGGHLSSYNSPLHF. The DNA of the CDR3 is TGTGCCAGCAGCGGGGGACACTTGAGCTCCTATAATTCACCCCTCCACTTT.

This clone was counted a single time. This sequence joins TRBV19 and TRBJ1-1; 10 bases align to TRBD1. This CDR3 has 14 residues. Trimming cost V 4 bases and J 5 bases; bases outside gene matches: 4. Looked up from germline, CDR1 is LNHDA and CDR2 is SQIVND (reference sequence). The CDR3 here is CASSRQGQGTEAFF. CDR3 nucleotides: TGTGCCAGTAGTAGGCAGGGACAGGGGACTGAAGCTTTCTTT.

The gene calls are TRBV6-2 or TRBV6-3 and TRBJ2-2; possible D gene TRBD2, 5 bases. CDR1 and CDR2 from the germline V gene are MNHEY and SVGEGT. V was pared by 5 bases and J by 5 bases, with 21 bases between. The CDR3 totals 17 residues. The CDR3 nucleotides read TGTGCCAGCAGTCAACGCGGTATGCGGGTAAATACCGGGGAGCTGTTTTTT. Protein sequence: CASSQRGMRVNTGELFF.

This chain joins TRBV20-1 and TRBJ1-5; D not resolved. Trimming removed 3 bases from V and 4 bases from J, with 7 bases in between. The germline gives CDR1 DFQATT, CDR2 SNEGSKA (reference sequence). The CDR3 covers 12 residues. Here the CDR3 DNA reads TGCAGTGCTAGTCCCGGGAATCAGCCCCAGCATTTT. Translated, it gives CSASPGNQPQHF.

The rearrangement uses TRBV7-2 and TRBJ2-5; weak D call: TRBD2 (6 bases). Germline lookup yields CDR1 SGHTA and CDR2 FQGNSA. CDR3 length equals 17 residues. V was pared by 1 base and J by 1 base, with 16 bases between. The CDR3 DNA follows: TGTGCCAGCAGCTTAGGGGTCTCGCGGGGAATCCAAGAGACCCAGTACTTC. Protein sequence: CASSLGVSRGIQETQYF.

CDR3: CASSPAQGSYEQYF. Written as DNA, the CDR3 is TGTGCCAGCAGCCCGGCCCAGGGTTCCTACGAGCAGTACTTC. The chain combines TRBV3-1 (or the pseudogene TRBV3-2) with TRBJ2-7; D perhaps matches TRBD1 (5 bases). The CDR3 consists of 14 residues. V lost 4 bases and J 1 base, leaving 11 bases between the germline ends. CDR1 and CDR2 from the germline V gene are LGHDT and YNNKEL (reference sequence).

The table lists this clone with a count of one. This rearrangement joins TRBV4-1 to TRBJ2-1; weak D call: TRBD2 (5 bases). Germline V CDR1 and CDR2: MGHRA, YSYEKL. V lost 4 bases and J lost 7, with 23 bases in between. This CDR3 comprises 17 residues. CDR3 nucleotide sequence: TGCGCCAGCAGCCCAGAAGGAAGCGAGGGCCTGGGGAATGAGCAGTTCTTC. Translation: CASSPEGSEGLGNEQFF.

The chain carries TRBV11-1 and TRBJ2-1, with D possibly being TRBD2 (5 bases). Germline loops: CDR1 SGHAT, CDR2 FQDESV (reference sequence). The CDR3 consists of 16 residues. V was trimmed by 5 bases and J by 2 bases, leaving 16 bases between them. In nucleotides, the CDR3 is TGTGCCAGCAGCCCTGACTGGAGGATCCCCTACAATGAGCAGTTCTTC. As protein: CASSPDWRIPYNEQFF.

The chain carries TRBV19 and TRBJ1-5; tentatively, D is TRBD1 (5 bases). Per germline, CDR1 LNHDA and CDR2 SQIVND (reference sequence). The CDR3 runs to 15 residues. V lost 3 bases, J lost 4 bases, and 13 bases lay in between. Here the CDR3 reads CASSIRWAGNQPQHF. The CDR3 nucleotides are TGTGCCAGTAGTATTAGGTGGGCAGGGAATCAGCCCCAGCATTTT.

About this clone: Within the sample, other DNA sequences also encode this same CDR3. V usage is TRBV2 and J usage is TRBJ2-7, with 7 nucleotides matching TRBD1. CDR3 size: 12 residues. The V gene's germline CDR1 is SNHLY and CDR2 FYNNEI. V trimming: 9 bases; J trimming: 0 bases; junction bases outside the gene matches: 2. CDR3 bases: TGTGCCAGTGGGACAGACTCCTACGAGCAGTACTTC. It translates to CASGTDSYEQYF.

The rearrangement joins TRBV27 to TRBJ2-6; D remains ambiguous. This CDR3 contains 19 residues. From germline, CDR1 is MNHEY and CDR2 SMNVEV (reference sequence). V was clipped by 6 bases and J by 0 bases, with 21 bases between them. CDR3: CASSLRPLGHPSGANVLTF. The CDR3, as DNA: TGTGCCAGCAGCCTAAGGCCCCTAGGCCACCCCTCTGGGGCCAACGTCCTGACTTTC.

The chain couples TRBV7-8 to TRBJ2-7; unclear D gene. Trimming removed 1 base from V and 3 bases from J, with 4 bases in between. The CDR3 sequence is 12 residues long. Germline V CDR1 and CDR2: SGHVS, FQNEAQ. The DNA for the CDR3 is TGTGCCAGCAGCTTAGGCAGCTACGAGCAGTACTTC. It is translated as CASSLGSYEQYF.

The gene calls are TRBV9 and TRBJ2-2; weak D call: TRBD2 (5 bases). The CDR3 spans 14 residues. The V gene lost 2 bases and the J gene lost 3 bases, with 8 bases spanning the gap. Germline V gene data show CDR1 as SGDLS and CDR2 as YYNGEE. CDR3 DNA: TGTGCCAGCAGCGTTGGACTCCACACCGGGGAGCTGTTTTTT. This translates into CASSVGLHTGELFF.

The chain combines TRBV11-3 with TRBJ2-1; 11 bases match TRBD2. This CDR3 is built from 16 residues. After removal of 5 bases from V and 7 bases from J, the junction contained 10 bases not matched to a gene. The germline V gene encodes CDR1 SGHNT and CDR2 YENEEA. In nucleotides, the CDR3 is TGTGCCAGCAGCCTAGGGGTAGCGGGAGGGCTTAATGAGCAGTTCTTC. Translation gives CASSLGVAGGLNEQFF. Combining the CDR3 with reference TRBV11-3 and TRBJ2-1 gives the whole variable domain EAGVVQSPRYKIIEKKQPVAFWCNPISGHNTLYWYLQNLGQGPELLIRYENEEAVDDSQLPKDRFSAERLKGVDSTLKIQPAELGDSAVYLCASSLGVAGGLNEQFFGPGTRLTVL.